Listed below are T cell receptor beta chains from one sample, sequenced in a study of blood T cell repertoires in COVID-19. Profiled with immunoSEQ multiplex PCR; TCRdb holds only in-frame clones, not every one. The data show about 100,000 clones, approximately 90% seen once. The material sequenced was peripheral blood. These receptors all come from a middle-aged man with active or convalescent COVID-19. Both conserved end residues are part of each CDR3. Each record gives: CDR3 protein, clone size, J gene, V gene. A row's size may be missing; if present it is once, few, many or a size class.

CASSLEGAVSSDTQYF,NA,TRBJ2-3,TRBV5-1
CASSLSRGANQPQHF,NA,TRBJ1-5,TRBV27
CASSNGQGLNF,many,TRBJ2-5,TRBV11-2
CASSQVGQGYGYTF,NA,TRBJ1-2,TRBV4-2
CASSRTSGSGHNEQFF,NA,TRBJ2-1,TRBV7-2
CASSMQGGELFF,NA,TRBJ2-2,TRBV18
CASSPPGGDGYTF,NA,TRBJ1-2,TRBV28
CASSHTAGTGGTGELFF,NA,TRBJ2-2,TRBV3-1/TRBV3-2
CASSAGTAGRYTF,NA,TRBJ1-2,TRBV9
CASSNGLMNTEAFF,NA,TRBJ1-1,TRBV21-1
CASSGMEGVGGYTF,NA,TRBJ1-2,TRBV7-2
CASSHMSTGLGYEQYF,NA,TRBJ2-7,TRBV3-1/TRBV3-2
CASSYSRTGGNYGYTF,NA,TRBJ1-2,TRBV6-5
CASSAQGALSTEAFF,NA,TRBJ1-1,TRBV7-2
CASSPRQNTEAFF,NA,TRBJ1-1,TRBV18
CAKGVGGQRLNQPQHF,NA,TRBJ1-5,TRBV10-3
CASSEGQGPYEQYF,many,TRBJ2-7,TRBV14
CASRFGTGSYEQYF,NA,TRBJ2-7,TRBV27
CASSSGRDQPQHF,NA,TRBJ1-5,TRBV7-9
CASSQDGASGRLTDTQYF,NA,TRBJ2-3,TRBV3-1/TRBV3-2
CASRPTSGNSPLHF,once,TRBJ1-6,TRBV19
CASRLAGGPYNEQFF,NA,TRBJ2-1,TRBV6-5
CASSQDLRTTSATNEKLFF,NA,TRBJ1-4,TRBV4-1
CASSLAGQGASNQPQHF,NA,TRBJ1-5,TRBV7-2
CASYTSSNEAFF,NA,TRBJ1-1,TRBV28
CASSPKTSLQADTQYF,NA,TRBJ2-3,TRBV5-6
CASSQQAPNTEAFF,NA,TRBJ1-1,TRBV5-1
CASSYNRGFLGSAFF,NA,TRBJ1-1,TRBV5-1
CASSAGVGGNQPQHF,NA,TRBJ1-5,TRBV2
CASRYRDRSNSPLHF,NA,TRBJ1-6,TRBV9
CASSQHAGLAGSNEQFF,NA,TRBJ2-1,TRBV3-1/TRBV3-2
CASSATVLTEAFF,NA,TRBJ1-1,TRBV19
CASSSALAGGEDTQYF,NA,TRBJ2-3,TRBV5-1
CASSLFSGLTGELFF,NA,TRBJ2-2,TRBV27
CASSQLLAGQETQYF,once,TRBJ2-5,TRBV6-5